A selection of T cell receptor beta chains follows, all from one sample in a study of blood T cell repertoires in COVID-19. Only in-frame clones appear in the TCRdb table, and some are missing; sequencing was by immunoSEQ multiplex PCR. The sample consists of 60,000 to 75,000 clones, 85% to 90% of them appearing once. The sample was peripheral blood. The source is a human donor in a cohort sampled during active COVID-19. Each CDR3 is given with its conserved first and last residue. Fields, in order: clone size, V gene, J gene, D gene, CDR3 protein, CDR3 DNA. The D gene is left open where the match is weak. The listing skips clone size in some rows; elsewhere it reads once, few, many or a size class.

size: few; V: TRBV5-4; J: TRBJ2-2; D: TRBD1; CDR3: CASSPQGERTGELFF; DNA: TGTGCCAGCAGCCCGCAGGGGGAGCGCACCGGGGAGCTGTTTTTT
size: once; V: TRBV28; J: TRBJ2-7; D: TRBD1; CDR3: CASSPSGQGKTYEQYF; DNA: TGTGCCAGCAGTCCCTCGGGACAGGGAAAAACCTACGAGCAGTACTTC
size: -; V: TRBV4-1; J: TRBJ1-1; D: -; CDR3: CASSQVFRGTEAFF; DNA: TGCGCCAGCAGCCAAGTGTTTAGGGGCACTGAAGCTTTCTTT
size: -; V: TRBV9; J: TRBJ2-1; D: -; CDR3: CASSVVLTGTDEQFF; DNA: TGTGCCAGCAGCGTAGTGCTTACAGGGACGGATGAGCAGTTCTTC
size: once; V: TRBV9; J: TRBJ1-5; D: -; CDR3: CASSADGGNQPQHF; DNA: TGTGCCAGCAGCGCAGACGGGGGGAATCAGCCCCAGCATTTT
size: -; V: TRBV6-6; J: TRBJ1-1; D: -; CDR3: CASSYSPERGAFF; DNA: TGTGCCAGCAGTTACTCGCCAGAGAGAGGAGCTTTCTTT
size: -; V: TRBV11-2; J: TRBJ2-2; D: -; CDR3: CASSLNGGTGELFF; DNA: TGTGCCAGCAGCTTAAATGGCGGAACCGGGGAGCTGTTTTTT
size: -; V: TRBV11-3; J: TRBJ1-5; D: -; CDR3: CASSQSGAGQPQHF; DNA: TGTGCCAGCAGCCAGTCGGGAGCGGGGCAGCCCCAGCATTTT
size: -; V: TRBV12-3/TRBV12-4; J: TRBJ2-3; D: TRBD2; CDR3: CASRLAATDTQYF; DNA: TGTGCCAGCAGGCTAGCGGCCACAGATACGCAGTATTTT
size: once; V: TRBV2; J: TRBJ2-5; D: -; CDR3: CASTERATNQETQYF; DNA: TGTGCCAGCACTGAGCGGGCAACAAACCAAGAGACCCAGTACTTC
size: -; V: TRBV6-2/TRBV6-3; J: TRBJ2-3; D: TRBD2; CDR3: CASSTTSGRPSYNTDTQYF; DNA: TGTGCCAGCAGCACGACTAGCGGGAGGCCGTCATACAACACAGATACGCAGTATTTT
size: -; V: TRBV7-9; J: TRBJ1-2; D: TRBD1; CDR3: CASSSGRGQGGGGYTF; DNA: TGTGCCAGCAGCTCCGGGCGAGGACAGGGGGGCGGAGGCTACACCTTC
size: -; V: TRBV10-3; J: TRBJ2-5; D: -; CDR3: CAIKESEDRETQYF; DNA: TGTGCCATCAAGGAGTCCGAGGACAGAGAGACCCAGTACTTC
size: -; V: TRBV12-3/TRBV12-4; J: TRBJ1-1; D: -; CDR3: CASSITGNTEAFF; DNA: TGTGCCAGCAGTATTACAGGAAACACTGAAGCTTTCTTT
size: -; V: TRBV7-9; J: TRBJ1-1; D: -; CDR3: CASSFGDGHAFF; DNA: TGTGCCAGCAGCTTCGGGGATGGGCACGCTTTCTTT
size: -; V: TRBV3-1/TRBV3-2; J: TRBJ2-5; D: -; CDR3: CASSQGRGETQYF; DNA: TGTGCCAGCAGCCAAGGCAGGGGAGAGACCCAGTACTTC
size: -; V: TRBV5-6; J: TRBJ2-7; D: -; CDR3: CASSDTGIYEQYF; DNA: TGTGCCAGCAGCGACACAGGGATCTACGAGCAGTACTTC
size: -; V: TRBV10-2; J: TRBJ1-5; D: TRBD1; CDR3: CASRTGMGQPQHF; DNA: TGCGCCAGCAGGACAGGGATGGGTCAGCCCCAGCATTTT
size: few; V: TRBV2; J: TRBJ1-6; D: -; CDR3: CASSVGQGPLALHF; DNA: TGTGCCAGCAGTGTGGGTCAGGGCCCCCTTGCCCTCCACTTT
size: -; V: TRBV10-3; J: TRBJ1-2; D: TRBD1; CDR3: CAIRSDRGRDGYTF; DNA: TGTGCCATCAGGAGCGACAGGGGGCGAGACGGCTACACCTTC
size: -; V: TRBV27; J: TRBJ2-7; D: -; CDR3: CASSYGQGYEQYF; DNA: TGTGCCAGCAGTTATGGCCAGGGCTACGAGCAGTACTTC
size: -; V: TRBV5-1; J: TRBJ2-1; D: -; CDR3: CASGQMSSYNEQFF; DNA: TGCGCCAGCGGGCAAATGAGCTCCTACAATGAGCAGTTCTTC
size: -; V: TRBV5-1; J: TRBJ2-5; D: TRBD1; CDR3: CASSFGTGWDETQYF; DNA: TGCGCCAGCAGCTTCGGGACAGGGTGGGACGAGACCCAGTACTTC
size: -; V: TRBV7-2; J: TRBJ2-1; D: -; CDR3: CASSSMSRGSGDEQFF; DNA: TGTGCCAGCAGCTCCATGTCAAGGGGGAGCGGAGATGAGCAGTTCTTC
size: -; V: TRBV9; J: TRBJ1-3; D: -; CDR3: CASSAGGSGNTIYF; DNA: TGTGCCAGCAGCGCGGGGGGCTCTGGAAACACCATATATTTT
size: -; V: TRBV19; J: TRBJ1-6; D: TRBD1; CDR3: CASSPRQGADSPLHF; DNA: TGTGCCAGTAGTCCAAGACAGGGGGCGGATTCACCCCTCCACTTT
size: -; V: TRBV9; J: TRBJ1-2; D: TRBD1; CDR3: CASSAWDSLFLYGYTF; DNA: TGTGCCAGCAGCGCCTGGGACAGCCTATTTTTATATGGCTACACCTTC
size: -; V: TRBV10-3; J: TRBJ2-2; D: -; CDR3: CAISGLRTGELFF; DNA: TGTGCCATCAGCGGACTCCGCACCGGGGAGCTGTTTTTT
size: -; V: TRBV6-1; J: TRBJ2-3; D: TRBD1; CDR3: CASSEARQGRLDTQYF; DNA: TGTGCCAGCAGTGAAGCCCGACAGGGGAGGTTAGATACGCAGTATTTT
size: once; V: TRBV16; J: TRBJ2-4; D: -; CDR3: CASSQTLRPDRAKNIQYF; DNA: TGTGCCAGCAGCCAAACCCTAAGGCCCGACAGAGCCAAAAACATTCAGTACTTC
size: -; V: TRBV3-1/TRBV3-2; J: TRBJ1-1; D: -; CDR3: CASSQGPPGTEAFF; DNA: TGTGCCAGCAGCCAGGGCCCCCCGGGGACTGAAGCTTTCTTT
size: -; V: TRBV19; J: TRBJ1-5; D: -; CDR3: CASKDRNNQPQHF; DNA: TGTGCCAGTAAAGACAGGAACAATCAGCCCCAGCATTTT
size: -; V: TRBV23-1; J: TRBJ2-4; D: -; CDR3: CASSQSALSLAKNIQYF; DNA: TGCGCCAGCAGTCAATCAGCCCTAAGTCTAGCCAAAAACATTCAGTACTTC
size: -; V: TRBV5-1; J: TRBJ2-1; D: TRBD1; CDR3: CASSLGQVYNEQFF; DNA: TGCGCCAGCAGCCTGGGACAGGTCTACAATGAGCAGTTCTTC
size: -; V: TRBV28; J: TRBJ1-1; D: TRBD1; CDR3: CASSSTGGGKAFF; DNA: TGTGCCAGCAGCTCCACAGGGGGTGGGAAAGCTTTCTTT
size: medium-sized; V: TRBV6-5; J: TRBJ1-1; D: TRBD1; CDR3: CASSYSPGQGSTEAFF; DNA: TGTGCCAGCAGTTACTCACCGGGACAGGGTTCCACTGAAGCTTTCTTT
size: -; V: TRBV2; J: TRBJ2-1; D: TRBD1; CDR3: CATTGQGLGEQFF; DNA: TGTGCCACCACTGGACAGGGGCTTGGTGAGCAGTTCTTC
size: -; V: TRBV18; J: TRBJ1-1; D: -; CDR3: CASSPPGFGLAFF; DNA: TGTGCCAGCTCACCACCGGGGTTCGGACTAGCTTTCTTT
size: -; V: TRBV3-1/TRBV3-2; J: TRBJ2-4; D: -; CDR3: CASSLSGRWAQNIQYF; DNA: TGTGCCAGCAGCCTCTCAGGGCGATGGGCCCAAAACATTCAGTACTTC
size: few; V: TRBV4-2; J: TRBJ1-1; D: -; CDR3: CASSQAQGTEAFF; DNA: TGTGCCAGCAGCCAAGCCCAGGGCACCGAAGCTTTCTTT
size: -; V: TRBV5-5; J: TRBJ1-5; D: -; CDR3: CASSGDLGGQPQHF; DNA: TGTGCCAGCAGCGGGGACCTGGGGGGGCAGCCCCAGCATTTT
size: -; V: TRBV4-2; J: TRBJ2-5; D: TRBD2; CDR3: CASSSSGTSGQETQYF; DNA: TGTGCCAGCAGCTCGTCGGGGACTAGCGGCCAAGAGACCCAGTACTTC
size: -; V: TRBV6-6; J: TRBJ1-2; D: TRBD1; CDR3: CATRLGQGNYGYTF; DNA: TGTGCGACAAGGTTGGGACAGGGGAACTATGGCTACACCTTC
size: -; V: TRBV10-3; J: TRBJ2-1; D: -; CDR3: CAISEPRTNGANEQFF; DNA: TGTGCCATCAGTGAGCCCAGGACTAACGGGGCGAATGAGCAGTTCTTC
size: once; V: TRBV6-1; J: TRBJ1-1; D: -; CDR3: CASSEMVGVNTEAFF; DNA: TGTGCCAGCAGTGAAATGGTGGGAGTGAACACTGAAGCTTTCTTT
size: -; V: TRBV24-1; J: TRBJ2-7; D: TRBD1; CDR3: CATSAGTGAYEQYF; DNA: TGTGCCACCAGTGCCGGGACAGGAGCCTACGAGCAGTACTTC
size: -; V: TRBV5-6; J: TRBJ1-1; D: -; CDR3: CASSLLAVRGTEAFF; DNA: TGTGCCAGCAGCTTGTTGGCGGTTCGGGGCACTGAAGCTTTCTTT